This T cell receptor (beta chain) emerged from a study of neoadjuvant anti-PD-1 for oral cavity cancer. This table comes from immunoSEQ multiplex PCR, and its TCRdb copy is limited to in-frame clones, with some not included. This sample has tens of thousands of clones, with around 40% found just once. The table lists this clone with many counts. Its target is not known. Study outcomes and limitations: Only three patients per response group were TCR-analyzed; validation needed.

Trimming took 5 bases from V and 6 from J, leaving 15 bases between them. CDR3 length: 14 amino acids. Germline assignment: CDR1 SEHNR and CDR2 FQNEAQ (reference sequence). The time point denotes: after neoadjuvant nivolumab, at surgical resection. These oral cavity squamous cell carcinomas were HPV-negative and locally advanced. The V gene is TRBV7-9, the J gene TRBJ2-3; D remains unclear. Source: tumor tissue, taken after nivolumab (anti-PD-1) treatment. The source is a person aged 40 to 85 with oral cavity squamous cell carcinoma. CDR3: CASSQGLSLDTQYF. The CDR3 bases are TGTGCCAGCAGCCAAGGGCTCTCCCTGGATACGCAGTATTTT.